These 8 T cell receptor beta chains were sequenced from one sample in a study of T-cell memory formation after mild COVID-19. TCRdb ran MiXCR on the 5' RACE reads and lists one entry per CDR3 protein. The sample lists over 70,000 distinct CDR3 sequences; around 13% were seen once. Sequenced: PBMCs or a T cell subset sorted from them (not recorded which). The receptors derive from an adult woman who had mild COVID-19 (a few samples of this study predate the infection). Cell type and time point are not known.

The rearrangement links TRBV7-9 to TRBJ2-7; D is perhaps TRBD2 (6 bases). The CDR3 covers 16 residues. The germline V gene has CDR1 SEHNR and CDR2 FQNEAQ (reference sequence). V lost 4 bases, J lost 3 bases, and 19 bases lay in between. The CDR3 nucleotides are TGTGCCAGCAGCTCACAGCGATACTCGCGGGACTACGAGCAGTACTTC. Amino acid sequence: CASSSQRYSRDYEQYF.

The V and J genes are TRBV5-5 and TRBJ2-7, with 8 bases aligning to TRBD1. The V and J ends lost 7 bases and 3 bases, in that order; junction bases with no gene match: 6. The germline V gene encodes CDR1 SGHKS and CDR2 YYEKEE (reference sequence). This CDR3 comprises 13 residues. CDR3 bases: TGTGCCAGCCTACCGGACAGGGTCTACGAGCAGTACTTC. It specifies CASLPDRVYEQYF.

This rearrangement joins TRBV2 to TRBJ2-2, with unresolved D. The CDR3 spans 13 residues. CDR1 and CDR2 (germline): SNHLY, FYNNEI. V shed 5 bases and J shed 4 bases, with 8 bases lying between them. DNA of the CDR3: TGTGCCAGCAGTTACACTGGCACCGGGGAGCTGTTTTTT. Residues: CASSYTGTGELFF. Complete variable domain (other parts from reference TRBV2 and TRBJ2-2): EPEVTQTPSHQVTQMGQEVILRCVPISNHLYFYWYRQILGQKVEFLVSFYNNEISEKSEIFDDQFSVERPDGSNFTLKIRSTKLEDSAMYFCASSYTGTGELFFGEGSRLTVL.

This clonotype has more than one count but fewer than ten. The gene calls are TRBV7-9 and TRBJ2-2; D is unclear. Germline CDR1 is SEHNR and CDR2 is FQNEAQ (reference sequence). The CDR3 covers 14 residues. Trimming removed 0 bases at V and 4 bases at J, with 6 bases between. The CDR3 nucleotides read TGTGCCAGCAGCTTAGCGCGGCTCACCGGGGAGCTGTTTTTT. Protein: CASSLARLTGELFF. Full variable domain (outside the CDR3, taken from reference TRBV7-9 and TRBJ2-2): DTGVSQNPRHKITKRGQNVTFRCDPISEHNRLYWYRQTLGQGPEFLTYFQNEAQLEKSRLLSDRFSAERPKGSFSTLEIQRTEQGDSAMYLCASSLARLTGELFFGEGSRLTVL.

This clonotype was detected many times. This chain connects TRBV5-1 to TRBJ1-1; TRBD1 might be the D (5 bases). This CDR3 comprises 13 residues. CDR1 is SGHRS and CDR2 is YFSETQ in the germline V gene. Trimming stripped 4 bases from V and 1 base from J, with 8 bases between. CDR3 sequence reads: CASSLTGNTEAFF. CDR3 bases: TGCGCCAGCAGCCTAACAGGGAACACTGAAGCTTTCTTT.

There are a few counts of this clonotype. The chain uses TRBV4-2 and TRBJ2-7; D tentatively fits TRBD1 or TRBD2 (5 bases each). The ends were cut back, 1 base at V and 1 base at J, with 8 bases in the middle. There are 14 residues in the CDR3. CDR1 LGHNA and CDR2 YNFKEQ come from the germline V gene. The CDR3 loop reads CASSQGGVSYEQYF. The CDR3, as DNA: TGTGCCAGCAGCCAAGGAGGGGTGTCCTACGAGCAGTACTTC.

This clonotype has just a few counts. The V gene is TRBV24-1, the J gene TRBJ2-1, with D unresolved. The CDR3 is 15 residues long. Germline assignment: CDR1 KGHDR and CDR2 SFDVKD. The V end was cut by 3 bases, the J end by 4 bases, with 12 bases between. Here the CDR3 reads CATSDVAESYNEQFF. The CDR3 DNA reads TGTGCCACCAGTGATGTCGCAGAGAGTTACAATGAGCAGTTCTTC.

This clonotype has ten or more counts. The V gene is TRBV20-1, the J gene TRBJ2-7; the match to TRBD2 covers 7 bases. V gave up 6 bases and J gave up 4 bases; unmatched junction bases: 9. Germline V gene lookup returns CDR1 DFQATT and CDR2 SNEGSKA (reference sequence). CDR3 size: 13 residues. DNA for the CDR3: TGCAGTGCCACTCGGACTAGTCTGTACGAGCAGTACTTC. Translated: CSATRTSLYEQYF.